Listed below are T cell receptor beta chains from one sample, sequenced in a study of monozygotic twins with inflammatory bowel disease. TCRdb derives one entry per CDR3 protein from the 5' RACE reads, leaving out DNA. The ten most abundant clones cover around 2.3% of a sample with 400,000 to 500,000 distinct CDR3 sequences. Sequencing input: blood. The source of these receptors is a human donor with ulcerative colitis or Crohn's disease, or a healthy co-twin of an affected twin (not recorded which). CDR3s include the opening cysteine and the closing phenylalanine or tryptophan.

J: TRBJ2-7; V: TRBV7-2; CDR3: CASSLGLSSGHSYEQYF
J: TRBJ1-4; V: TRBV3-1; CDR3: CASSHSTGAGEKLLF
J: TRBJ1-5; V: TRBV4-2; CDR3: CASSQQGDSNQPQHF
J: TRBJ2-7; V: TRBV6-2/TRBV6-3; CDR3: CASSLGRITNYEQYF
J: TRBJ1-2; V: TRBV5-4; CDR3: CASSLAGGRGDYGYTF
J: TRBJ2-2; V: TRBV7-9; CDR3: CASSGDISTGELFF
J: TRBJ2-7; V: TRBV4-2; CDR3: CASSQLPGGGSYEQYF
J: TRBJ2-7; V: TRBV20-1; CDR3: CSAQMGLPRGEQYF
J: TRBJ1-1; V: TRBV11-2; CDR3: CASSPADNTEAFF
J: TRBJ2-2; V: TRBV11-2; CDR3: CASNPQRGGFIGELFF
J: TRBJ2-3; V: TRBV5-1; CDR3: CASSLTSGLTDTQYF
J: TRBJ2-1; V: TRBV5-4; CDR3: CASSFAGGAYNEQFF
J: TRBJ2-7; V: TRBV20-1; CDR3: CSASGHIYEQYF
J: TRBJ2-3; V: TRBV7-9; CDR3: CARGAPGGGTDTQYF
J: TRBJ2-3; V: TRBV7-9; CDR3: CASRYPLSRATDTQYF
J: TRBJ1-5; V: TRBV2; CDR3: CASRQSGGNQPQHF
J: TRBJ1-1; V: TRBV5-5; CDR3: CASSSEQATMNTEAFF
J: TRBJ2-3; V: TRBV5-6; CDR3: CASSSVLAESTDTQYF
J: TRBJ1-6; V: TRBV5-6; CDR3: CASSLWGSYNSPLHF
J: TRBJ1-5; V: TRBV12-3/TRBV12-4; CDR3: CASRTASNQPQHF
J: TRBJ2-1; V: TRBV27; CDR3: CASSLGREVPYNEQFF
J: TRBJ2-2; V: TRBV7-9; CDR3: CASSHRARRTGELFF
J: TRBJ1-2; V: TRBV29-1; CDR3: CSVVGLGAGGLYGYTF
J: TRBJ1-1; V: TRBV20-1; CDR3: CSARVGSMNTEAFF
J: TRBJ2-2; V: TRBV10-3; CDR3: CAISEEGLNTGELFF
J: TRBJ1-1; V: TRBV15; CDR3: CATSRATNTEAFF
J: TRBJ2-6; V: TRBV6-1; CDR3: CASSPTTDSGANVLTF
J: TRBJ1-2; V: TRBV30; CDR3: CATYRVGQGVLAVGYTF
J: TRBJ2-2; V: TRBV15; CDR3: CATSIPGRGKSGELFF
J: TRBJ2-1; V: TRBV7-9; CDR3: CASSPGLAGAIEQFF
J: TRBJ2-7; V: TRBV19; CDR3: CASSHGSGIFNEQYF
J: TRBJ2-1; V: TRBV18; CDR3: CASSPSWGTGDLYNEQFF
J: TRBJ2-7; V: TRBV28; CDR3: CASTPGGGYYEQYF
J: TRBJ1-1; V: TRBV18; CDR3: CASSQPGPEAFF
J: TRBJ2-7; V: TRBV18; CDR3: CASSTLVSSGYYEQYF
J: TRBJ2-1; V: TRBV6-5; CDR3: CASSYSTQAGSYNEQFF
J: TRBJ2-3; V: TRBV5-1; CDR3: CASSRRELADTQYF